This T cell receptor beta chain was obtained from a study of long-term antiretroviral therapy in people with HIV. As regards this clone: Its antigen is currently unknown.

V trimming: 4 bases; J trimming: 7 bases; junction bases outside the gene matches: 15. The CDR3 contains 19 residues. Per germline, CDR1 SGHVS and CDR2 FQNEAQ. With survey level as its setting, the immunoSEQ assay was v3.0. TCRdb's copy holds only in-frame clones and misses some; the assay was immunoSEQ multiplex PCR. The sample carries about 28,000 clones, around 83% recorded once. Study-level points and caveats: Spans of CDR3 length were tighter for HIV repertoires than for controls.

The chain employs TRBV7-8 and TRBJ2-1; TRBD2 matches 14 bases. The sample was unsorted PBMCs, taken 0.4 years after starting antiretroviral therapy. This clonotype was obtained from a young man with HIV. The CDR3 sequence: CASSSPTSGRALAWNEQFF. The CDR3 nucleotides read TGTGCCAGCAGCTCCCCGACTAGCGGGAGGGCCCTCGCTTGGAATGAGCAGTTCTTC.